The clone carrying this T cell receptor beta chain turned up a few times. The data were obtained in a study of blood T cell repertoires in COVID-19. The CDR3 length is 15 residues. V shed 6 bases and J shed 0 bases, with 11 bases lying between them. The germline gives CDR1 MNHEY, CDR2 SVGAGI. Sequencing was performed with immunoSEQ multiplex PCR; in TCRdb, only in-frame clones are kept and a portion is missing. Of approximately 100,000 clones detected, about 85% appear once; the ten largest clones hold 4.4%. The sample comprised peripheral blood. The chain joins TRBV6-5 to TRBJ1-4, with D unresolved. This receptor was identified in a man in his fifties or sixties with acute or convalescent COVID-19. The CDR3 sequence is CASRAQPSTNEKLFF. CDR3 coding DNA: TGTGCCAGCAGGGCCCAACCGTCAACTAATGAAAAACTGTTTTTT.